One and the same sample provided the 10 T cell receptor beta chains below, sequenced in a study of blood T cell repertoires in COVID-19. This table comes from immunoSEQ multiplex PCR, and its TCRdb copy is limited to in-frame clones, with some not included. The sample yields about 45,000 clones, approximately 87% seen once. Material: peripheral blood. The receptors were sampled from a human donor in a cohort sampled during active COVID-19.

In its sample, this clone was seen once. This chain joins TRBV28 and TRBJ2-5, with 12 bases fitting TRBD2. With 6 bases clipped from V and 2 bases from J, the junction kept 4 bases outside the gene matches. Germline V gene sequence: CDR1 MDHEN, CDR2 SYDVKM. There are 15 residues in the CDR3. CDR3 region: CASRRLAGDQETQYF. As DNA, the CDR3 is TGTGCCAGCAGGAGACTAGCGGGAGATCAAGAGACCCAGTACTTC.

The J gene is TRBJ2-3, the V gene TRBV7-6, with D possibly being TRBD2 (5 bases). Trimming removed 2 bases at V and 6 bases at J, with 15 bases between. The CDR3 contains 15 residues. Germline CDR1 and CDR2: SGHVS and FNYEAQ. CDR3 DNA: TGTGCCAGCAGCTTAAGTGCAGGACTGCCGGATACGCAGTATTTT. Translation: CASSLSAGLPDTQYF.

The rearrangement uses TRBV7-2 and TRBJ2-7; 7 nucleotides match TRBD1. Germline V gene data show CDR1 as SGHTA and CDR2 as FQGNSA. Germline trimming cut 5 bases from V and 2 bases from J; bases unmatched to any gene: 6. The CDR3 loop spans 14 amino acids. CDR3 sequence: CASSENRGPYEQYF. CDR3 bases: TGTGCCAGCAGCGAAAACAGGGGACCCTACGAGCAGTACTTC.

The chain joins TRBV10-3 to TRBJ2-7; 9 nucleotides match TRBD2. V shed 0 bases and J 4 bases; nucleotides not matched to a gene: 4. In germline, CDR1 is ENHRY, CDR2 SYGVKD. The CDR3 loop spans 15 amino acids. The CDR3 here is CAISESASGDYEQYF. CDR3 in DNA: TGTGCCATCAGTGAGTCGGCTAGCGGGGATTACGAGCAGTACTTC.

J is TRBJ1-1 and V is TRBV19; 12 bases line up with TRBD1. V shed 5 bases and J 5 bases; nucleotides not matched to a gene: 9. The CDR3 is 16 amino acids. CDR1 and CDR2 (germline): LNHDA, SQIVND (reference sequence). The DNA of the CDR3 is TGTGCCAGTAGTGGCCGGGACAGGGGGCGAGGTACTGAAGCTTTCTTT. Translated, it gives CASSGRDRGRGTEAFF.

This chain joins TRBV19 and TRBJ2-1, with TRBD2 matching over 14 bases. CDR1 and CDR2 from the germline V gene are LNHDA and SQIVND (reference sequence). There are 16 residues in the CDR3. The J segment lost 3 bases and the V segment lost 6 bases, leaving 4 bases of the junction unmatched. CDR3 protein: CASSGTSGSFYNEQFF. Written as DNA, the CDR3 is TGTGCCAGTAGCGGGACTAGCGGGAGCTTCTACAATGAGCAGTTCTTC.

V is TRBV3-1 (or the pseudogene TRBV3-2) and J is TRBJ1-2; 12 bases line up with TRBD1. V lost 3 bases, J lost 5 bases, and 4 bases stayed unmatched. The CDR3 length is 15 residues. CDR1 and CDR2 from the germline V gene are LGHDT and YNNKEL (reference sequence). The chain's CDR3 is CASSQGQGAVYGYTF. The CDR3 coding sequence is TGTGCCAGCAGCCAGGGACAGGGGGCGGTGTATGGCTACACCTTC.

The chain combines TRBV6-1 with TRBJ1-1; D may be TRBD1 (5 bases). The CDR3 runs 13 residues. V lost 2 bases and J 11 bases, leaving 15 bases between the germline ends. Looked up from germline, CDR1 is MNHNS and CDR2 is SASEGT. The DNA for the CDR3 is TGTGCCAGCAGTGAAAGCCAGGGAGGTGGCGCTTTCTTT. This encodes CASSESQGGGAFF.

CDR3 region: CASSWDRYYEQYF. The CDR3 DNA is TGTGCCAGCAGTTGGGACAGGTACTACGAGCAGTACTTC. This rearrangement joins TRBV27 to TRBJ2-7; 8 positions match TRBD1. Germline CDR1 and CDR2: MNHEY and SMNVEV (reference sequence). V shed 4 bases and J 3 bases; nucleotides not matched to a gene: 2. This CDR3 has 13 amino acids.

This clone was found once. V gene TRBV18 combines with J gene TRBJ2-7; D might be TRBD2 (6 bases). The CDR3 has 12 amino acids. Trimming took 2 bases from V and 6 from J, leaving 8 bases between them. Looked up from germline, CDR1 is KGHSH and CDR2 is LQKENI. CDR3 nucleotides: TGTGCCAGCTCACCAAACGGGGGCGAGCAGTACTTC. This gives the protein CASSPNGGEQYF.